This T cell receptor beta chain was captured in a study of patients and donors after allogeneic stem cell transplantation. V lost 5 bases, J lost 4 bases, and 12 bases lay in between. Germline assignment: CDR1 SGHVS and CDR2 FNYEAQ. The CDR3 has 13 residues. One entry per CDR3 protein, called by TCRdb with MiXCR from the RT-PCR reads. The sample carries about a million distinct CDR3 sequences, about 20% recorded once. There are a few counts of this clonotype. The specimen sequenced was blood, either unsorted or a sorted T cell fraction (not recorded which). V usage is TRBV7-6 and J usage is TRBJ2-7; no definite D call. This TCR came from a human donor who was either an allogeneic HSCT recipient or a stem cell or donor lymphocyte infusion donor (not recorded which). It is not recorded whose cells these are; they may come from a transplant donor. CDR3 DNA sequence: TGTGCCAGCAGCGTTCATGAGAGTTACGAGCAGTACTTC. Translated: CASSVHESYEQYF.